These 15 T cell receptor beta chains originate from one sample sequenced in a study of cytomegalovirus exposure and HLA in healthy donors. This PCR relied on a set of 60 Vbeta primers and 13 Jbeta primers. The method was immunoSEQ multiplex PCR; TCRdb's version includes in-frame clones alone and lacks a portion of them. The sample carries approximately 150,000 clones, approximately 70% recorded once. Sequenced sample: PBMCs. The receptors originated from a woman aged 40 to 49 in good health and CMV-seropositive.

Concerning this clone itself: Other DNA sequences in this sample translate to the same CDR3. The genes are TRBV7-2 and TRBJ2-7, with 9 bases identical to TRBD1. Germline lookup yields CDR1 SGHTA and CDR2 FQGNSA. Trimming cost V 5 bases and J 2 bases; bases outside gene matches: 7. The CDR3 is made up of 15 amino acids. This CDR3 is CASSHTGQGPYEQYF. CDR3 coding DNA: TGTGCCAGCAGCCACACGGGACAGGGCCCCTACGAGCAGTACTTC.

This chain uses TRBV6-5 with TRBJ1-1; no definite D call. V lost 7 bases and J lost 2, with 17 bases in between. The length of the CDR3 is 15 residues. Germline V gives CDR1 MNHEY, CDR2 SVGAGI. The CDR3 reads CASKTPTAPNTEAFF. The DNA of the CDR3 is TGTGCCAGCAAAACTCCGACTGCCCCCAACACTGAAGCTTTCTTT.

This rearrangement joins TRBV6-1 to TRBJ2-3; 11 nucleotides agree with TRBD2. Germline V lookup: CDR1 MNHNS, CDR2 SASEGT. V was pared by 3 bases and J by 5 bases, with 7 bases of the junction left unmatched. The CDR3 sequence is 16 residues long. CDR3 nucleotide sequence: TGTGCCAGCAGTGAGGCGCTAGCGGGGGGAGGAGATACGCAGTATTTT. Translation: CASSEALAGGGDTQYF.

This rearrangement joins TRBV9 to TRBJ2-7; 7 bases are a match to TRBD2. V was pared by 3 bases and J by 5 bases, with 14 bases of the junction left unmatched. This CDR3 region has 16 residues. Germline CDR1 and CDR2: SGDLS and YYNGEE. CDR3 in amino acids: CASSGPPWRERHEQYF. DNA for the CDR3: TGTGCCAGCAGCGGCCCTCCCTGGCGGGAGCGGCACGAGCAGTACTTC.

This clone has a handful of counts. The CDR3 here is CASSLGTTRPLHF. CDR3 DNA sequence: TGTGCCAGCAGCTTAGGGACTACAAGACCCCTCCACTTT. The chain joins TRBV7-2 to TRBJ1-6; D not resolved. This CDR3 region has 13 residues. The V gene's germline CDR1 is SGHTA and CDR2 FQGNSA. Trimming pared 1 base from V and 12 bases from J, leaving 10 bases between.

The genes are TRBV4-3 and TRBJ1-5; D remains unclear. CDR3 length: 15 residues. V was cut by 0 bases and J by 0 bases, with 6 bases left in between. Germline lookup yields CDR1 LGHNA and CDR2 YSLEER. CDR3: CASSQDTYSNQPQHF. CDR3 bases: TGCGCCAGCAGCCAAGACACTTATAGCAATCAGCCCCAGCATTTT.

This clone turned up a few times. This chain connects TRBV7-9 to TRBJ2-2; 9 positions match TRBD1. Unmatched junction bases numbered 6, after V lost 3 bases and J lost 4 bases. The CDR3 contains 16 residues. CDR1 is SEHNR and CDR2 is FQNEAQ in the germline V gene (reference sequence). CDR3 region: CASSLGQGISTGELFF. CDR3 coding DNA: TGTGCCAGCAGCTTGGGACAGGGCATTAGCACCGGGGAGCTGTTTTTT.

CDR3 amino acids: CASSVGHGNTIYF. The CDR3 DNA reads as TGTGCCAGTAGTGTGGGACATGGAAACACCATATATTTT. The rearrangement joins TRBV19 to TRBJ1-3, with TRBD1 as a possible D gene (6 bases). Germline lookup yields CDR1 LNHDA and CDR2 SQIVND (reference sequence). V shed 5 bases and J shed 3 bases, with 8 bases lying between them. CDR3 size: 13 residues.

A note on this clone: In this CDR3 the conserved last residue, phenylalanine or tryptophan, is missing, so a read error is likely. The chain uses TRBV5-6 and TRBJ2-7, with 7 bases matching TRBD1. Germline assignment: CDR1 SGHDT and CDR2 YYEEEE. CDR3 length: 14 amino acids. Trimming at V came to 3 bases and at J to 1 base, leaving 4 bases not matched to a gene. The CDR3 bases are TGTGCCAGCAGCTCTAAACAGGGGTCCTACGAGCAGTACCTC. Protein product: CASSSKQGSYEQYL.

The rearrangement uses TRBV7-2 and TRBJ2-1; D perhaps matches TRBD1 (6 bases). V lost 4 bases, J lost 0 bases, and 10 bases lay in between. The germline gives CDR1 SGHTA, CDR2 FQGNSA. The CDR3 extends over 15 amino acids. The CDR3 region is CASSSQGSSYNEQFF. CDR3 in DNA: TGTGCCAGCAGCTCCCAGGGGAGCTCCTACAATGAGCAGTTCTTC.

The CDR3: CASSSVGQGHGYTF. CDR3 bases: TGTGCCAGCAGCTCCGTGGGACAGGGGCATGGCTACACCTTC. The V gene is TRBV7-9, the J gene TRBJ1-2, with 10 bases that match TRBD1. J gave up 6 bases and V 4 bases, and 5 bases lay outside the gene matches. Germline CDR1 SEHNR, CDR2 FQNEAQ (reference sequence). The CDR3 has 14 residues.

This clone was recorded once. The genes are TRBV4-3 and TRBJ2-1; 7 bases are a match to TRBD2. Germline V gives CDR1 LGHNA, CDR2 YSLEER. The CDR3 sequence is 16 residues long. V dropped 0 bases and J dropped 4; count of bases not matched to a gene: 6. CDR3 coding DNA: TGCGCCAGCAGCCAAGAAGGGCTAGCGGCTTACAATGAGCAGTTCTTC. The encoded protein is CASSQEGLAAYNEQFF.

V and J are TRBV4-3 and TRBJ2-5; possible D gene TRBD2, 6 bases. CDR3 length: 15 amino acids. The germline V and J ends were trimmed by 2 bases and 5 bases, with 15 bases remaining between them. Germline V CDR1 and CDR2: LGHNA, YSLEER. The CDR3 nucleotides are TGCGCCAGCAGCCAAAATCCTCTAGCGCCTGAGACCCAGTACTTC. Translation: CASSQNPLAPETQYF.

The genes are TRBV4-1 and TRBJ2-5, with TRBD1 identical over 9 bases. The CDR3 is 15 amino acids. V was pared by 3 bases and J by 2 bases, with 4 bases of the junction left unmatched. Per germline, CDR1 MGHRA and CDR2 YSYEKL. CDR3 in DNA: TGCGCCAGCAGCCAGAGGGGACAGGGACAAGAGACCCAGTACTTC. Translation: CASSQRGQGQETQYF.

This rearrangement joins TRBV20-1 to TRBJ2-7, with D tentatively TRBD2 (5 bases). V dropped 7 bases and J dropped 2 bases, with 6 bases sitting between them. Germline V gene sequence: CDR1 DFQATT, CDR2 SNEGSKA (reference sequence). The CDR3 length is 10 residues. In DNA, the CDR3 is TGCAGTGTCGGGACCTACGAGCAGTACTTC. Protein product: CSVGTYEQYF.